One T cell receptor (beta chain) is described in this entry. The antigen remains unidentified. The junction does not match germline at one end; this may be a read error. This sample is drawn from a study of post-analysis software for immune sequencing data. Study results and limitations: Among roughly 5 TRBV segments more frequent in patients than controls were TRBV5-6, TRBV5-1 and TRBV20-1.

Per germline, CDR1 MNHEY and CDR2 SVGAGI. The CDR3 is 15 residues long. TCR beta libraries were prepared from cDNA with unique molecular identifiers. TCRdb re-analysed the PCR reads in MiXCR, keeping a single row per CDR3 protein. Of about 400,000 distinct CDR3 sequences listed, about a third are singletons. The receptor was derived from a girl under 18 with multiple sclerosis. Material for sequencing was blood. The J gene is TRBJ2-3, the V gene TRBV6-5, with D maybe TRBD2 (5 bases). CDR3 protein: CAGSYSPGNTDTQYF. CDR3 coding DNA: TGTGCCGGCAGTTACTCTCCGGGGAACACAGATACGCAGTATTTT.